This T cell receptor (beta chain) appears in the sequencing data of a study of blood T cell repertoires in COVID-19. Study in general: Material from acute and convalescent COVID-19 was sourced from the United States, Italy and Spain.

Libraries were prepared by immunoSEQ multiplex PCR; TCRdb keeps only in-frame clonotypes and omits some of them. The sample carries 300,000 or so clones, roughly nine tenths recorded once. The germline V gene has CDR1 MNHEY and CDR2 SVGEGT. V dropped 6 bases and J dropped 4 bases, with 12 bases sitting between them. The CDR3 consists of 13 residues. Study members were between about 18 and 100 years old and lived in 20 to 30 US regions. Participants' reported clinical history set cohort assignment. The specimen was PBMCs or T cells enriched from blood (not recorded which). The J gene is TRBJ1-2, the V gene TRBV6-2 or TRBV6-3; tentative D call: TRBD1 (6 bases). This TCR derives from a woman aged 25 to 39 who had recovered from COVID-19. In DNA form, the CDR3 reads TGTGCCAGCAGCTATACAGGGATCTATGGCTACACCTTC. The encoded protein is CASSYTGIYGYTF.